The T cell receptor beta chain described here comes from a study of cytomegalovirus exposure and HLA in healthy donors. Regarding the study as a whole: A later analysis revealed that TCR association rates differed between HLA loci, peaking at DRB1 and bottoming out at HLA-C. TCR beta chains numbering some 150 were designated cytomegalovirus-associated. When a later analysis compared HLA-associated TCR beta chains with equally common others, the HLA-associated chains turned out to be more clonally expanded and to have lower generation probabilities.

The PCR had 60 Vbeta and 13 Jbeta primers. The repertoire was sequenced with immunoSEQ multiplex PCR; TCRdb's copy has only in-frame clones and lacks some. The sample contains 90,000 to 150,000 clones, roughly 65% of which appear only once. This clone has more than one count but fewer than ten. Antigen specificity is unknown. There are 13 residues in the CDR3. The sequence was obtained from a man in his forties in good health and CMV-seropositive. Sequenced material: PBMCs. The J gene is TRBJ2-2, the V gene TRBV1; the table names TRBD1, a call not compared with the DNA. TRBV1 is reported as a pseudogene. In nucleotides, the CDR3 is TGCACCAGCAGAGACAGGGGGCGAGGGGAGCTGTTTTTT. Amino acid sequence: CTSRDRGRGELFF.